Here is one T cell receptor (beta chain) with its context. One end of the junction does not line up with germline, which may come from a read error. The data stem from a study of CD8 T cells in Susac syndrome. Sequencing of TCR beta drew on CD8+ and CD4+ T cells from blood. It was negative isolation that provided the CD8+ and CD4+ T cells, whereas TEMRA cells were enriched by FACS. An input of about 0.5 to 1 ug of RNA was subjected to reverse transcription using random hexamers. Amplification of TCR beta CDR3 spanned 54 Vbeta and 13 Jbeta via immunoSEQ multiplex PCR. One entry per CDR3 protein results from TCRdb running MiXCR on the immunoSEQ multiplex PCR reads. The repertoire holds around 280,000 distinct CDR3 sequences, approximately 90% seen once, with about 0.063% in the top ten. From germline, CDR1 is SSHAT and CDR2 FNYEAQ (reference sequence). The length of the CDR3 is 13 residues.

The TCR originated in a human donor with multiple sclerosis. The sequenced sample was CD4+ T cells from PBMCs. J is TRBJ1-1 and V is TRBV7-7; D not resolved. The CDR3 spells CASSSALNTEAFF. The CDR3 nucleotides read TGTGCTAGCAGCTCTGCCTTGAACACTGAAGCTTTCTTT.